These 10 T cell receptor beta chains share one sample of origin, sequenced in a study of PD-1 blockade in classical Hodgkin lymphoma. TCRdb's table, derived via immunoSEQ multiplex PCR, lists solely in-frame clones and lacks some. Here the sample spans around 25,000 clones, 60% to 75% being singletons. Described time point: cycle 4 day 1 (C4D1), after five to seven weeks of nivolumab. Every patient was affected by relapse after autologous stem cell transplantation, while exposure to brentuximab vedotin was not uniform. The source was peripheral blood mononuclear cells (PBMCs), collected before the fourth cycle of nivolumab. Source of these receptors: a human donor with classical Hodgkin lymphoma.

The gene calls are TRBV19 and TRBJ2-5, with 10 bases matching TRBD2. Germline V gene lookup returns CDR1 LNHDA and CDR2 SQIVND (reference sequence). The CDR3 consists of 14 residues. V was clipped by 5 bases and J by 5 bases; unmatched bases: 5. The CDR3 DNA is TGTGCCAGTAGTGCAACTAGCGGGGTTGAGACCCAGTACTTC. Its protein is CASSATSGVETQYF.

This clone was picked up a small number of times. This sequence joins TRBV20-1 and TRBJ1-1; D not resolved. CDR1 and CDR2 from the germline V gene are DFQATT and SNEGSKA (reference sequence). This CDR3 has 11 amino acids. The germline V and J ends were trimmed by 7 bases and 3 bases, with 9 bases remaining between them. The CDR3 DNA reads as TGCAGTGTCCCGGTGGACACTGAAGCTTTCTTT. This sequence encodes CSVPVDTEAFF.

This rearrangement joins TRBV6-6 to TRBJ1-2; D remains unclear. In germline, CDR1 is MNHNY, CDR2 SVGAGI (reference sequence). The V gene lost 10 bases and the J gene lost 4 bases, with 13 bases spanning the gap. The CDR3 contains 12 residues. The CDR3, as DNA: TGTGCCACCCTTGTTTTACTCTATGGCTACACCTTC. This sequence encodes CATLVLLYGYTF.

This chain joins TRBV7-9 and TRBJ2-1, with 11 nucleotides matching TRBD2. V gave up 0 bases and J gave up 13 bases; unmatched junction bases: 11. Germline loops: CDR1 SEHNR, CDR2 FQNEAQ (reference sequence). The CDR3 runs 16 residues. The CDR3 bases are TGTGCCAGCAGCTTAGCGCTGGTAGCGGGGGGGCCGGGACAGTTCTTC. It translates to CASSLALVAGGPGQFF.

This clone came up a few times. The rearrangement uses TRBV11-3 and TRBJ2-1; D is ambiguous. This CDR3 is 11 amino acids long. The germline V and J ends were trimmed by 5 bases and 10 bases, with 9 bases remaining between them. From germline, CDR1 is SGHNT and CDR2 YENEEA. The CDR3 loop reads CASSRRKEQFF. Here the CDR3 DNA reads TGTGCCAGCAGCCGACGGAAGGAGCAGTTCTTC.

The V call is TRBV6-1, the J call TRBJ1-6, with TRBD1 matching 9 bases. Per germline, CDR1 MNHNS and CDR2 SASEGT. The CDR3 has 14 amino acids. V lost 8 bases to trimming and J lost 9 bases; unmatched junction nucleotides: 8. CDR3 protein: CASEGQGLSSPLHF. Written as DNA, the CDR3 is TGTGCCAGCGAGGGACAGGGATTGAGTTCACCCCTCCACTTT.

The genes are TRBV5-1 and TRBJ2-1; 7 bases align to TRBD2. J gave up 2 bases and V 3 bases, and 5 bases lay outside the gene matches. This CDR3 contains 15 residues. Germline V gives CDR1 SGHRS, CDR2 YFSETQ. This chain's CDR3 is CASSWTSTAYNEQFF. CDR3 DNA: TGCGCCAGCAGCTGGACTAGTACGGCCTACAATGAGCAGTTCTTC.

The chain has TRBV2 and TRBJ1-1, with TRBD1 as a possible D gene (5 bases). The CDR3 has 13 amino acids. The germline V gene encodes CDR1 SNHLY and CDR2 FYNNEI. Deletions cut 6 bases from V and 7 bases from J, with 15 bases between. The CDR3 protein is CASSPQGYDEAFF. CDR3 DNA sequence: TGTGCCAGCAGCCCTCAGGGATATGATGAAGCTTTCTTT.

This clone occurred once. This chain's CDR3 is CASSQRGTGDQPQHF. The CDR3 nucleotides read TGTGCCAGCAGCCAAAGGGGAACAGGGGATCAGCCCCAGCATTTT. The J gene is TRBJ1-5, the V gene TRBV5-4, with 7 bases identical to TRBD1. The CDR3 covers 15 residues. Per germline, CDR1 SGHNT and CDR2 YYREEE (reference sequence). V lost 4 bases and J lost 5; bases outside the gene matches: 9.

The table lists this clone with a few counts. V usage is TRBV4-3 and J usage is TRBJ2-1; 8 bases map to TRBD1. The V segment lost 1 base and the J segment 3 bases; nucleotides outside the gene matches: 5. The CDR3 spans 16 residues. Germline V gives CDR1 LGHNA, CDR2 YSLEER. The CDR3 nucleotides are TGCGCCAGCAGCCAAGTCACGGGACAGGTCTACAATGAGCAGTTCTTC. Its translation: CASSQVTGQVYNEQFF.